This TCR beta chain was obtained from a study of cytomegalovirus exposure and HLA in healthy donors. Trimming cost V 6 bases and J 2 bases, with 14 bases left between them. The germline V gene encodes CDR1 LNHNV and CDR2 YYDKDF (reference sequence). This CDR3 has 14 residues. Researchers ran the PCR with 60 Vbeta and 13 Jbeta primers. Assay used: immunoSEQ multiplex PCR; TCRdb lists only in-frame clones, some missing. This sample carries 150,000 to 200,000 clones, just over 75% of them seen once, and the ten largest clones take 1.5% to 2%. The V gene is TRBV15, the J gene TRBJ2-7, with a weak D call TRBD1 (6 bases). The sequencing input was PBMCs. The TCR sequence derives from a man under 40 in good health and CMV-seronegative. In nucleotides, the CDR3 is TGTGCCACCAGGCCCGGCAGGGGACCCTACGAGCAGTACTTC. This encodes CATRPGRGPYEQYF.